The rows below give T cell receptor beta chains drawn from one sample of a study of technical replicates of blood from several donors. The method was immunoSEQ multiplex PCR; TCRdb's version includes in-frame clones alone and lacks a portion of them. This repertoire shows about 82,000 clones, 90% to 95% found once; its top ten account for about 0.4%. The sample consisted of T cells isolated from PBMCs. These receptors all stem from a human donor in good health. Each CDR3 is given without its conserved first and last residue. The order of the fields is V gene, J gene, CDR3 protein.

v_gene: TRBV7-9
j_gene: TRBJ2-7
CDR3aa: ASSLNIQRDGYEQY

v_gene: TRBV6-5
j_gene: TRBJ1-3
CDR3aa: ASSSPDRAGGNTIY

v_gene: TRBV7-3
j_gene: TRBJ2-7
CDR3aa: ASSLMPSGSHEQY

v_gene: TRBV6-5
j_gene: TRBJ1-5
CDR3aa: ASRPLLVTQPQH

v_gene: TRBV7-8
j_gene: TRBJ1-2
CDR3aa: ASSFQNRYGYT

v_gene: TRBV19
j_gene: TRBJ2-1
CDR3aa: ASSINRGANEQF

v_gene: TRBV4-1
j_gene: TRBJ2-5
CDR3aa: ASSQERRGETQY

v_gene: TRBV27
j_gene: TRBJ2-3
CDR3aa: ASKGVSSTDTQY

v_gene: TRBV4-3
j_gene: TRBJ2-6
CDR3aa: ASSQDPGRFGANVLT

v_gene: TRBV5-5
j_gene: TRBJ1-2
CDR3aa: ASSSSSLGQGYGYT

v_gene: TRBV7-2
j_gene: TRBJ2-3
CDR3aa: ASSLTLAGARGTDTQY

v_gene: TRBV4-1
j_gene: TRBJ2-3
CDR3aa: ASSLGTSGRTDTQY

v_gene: TRBV18
j_gene: TRBJ1-1
CDR3aa: ASSPGGGNTEAF

v_gene: TRBV4-3
j_gene: TRBJ2-7
CDR3aa: ASSQDKTGVGEQY

v_gene: TRBV15
j_gene: TRBJ2-7
CDR3aa: ATSRDLTSRTYEQY

v_gene: TRBV29-1
j_gene: TRBJ2-7
CDR3aa: SARTGEGYEQY

v_gene: TRBV28
j_gene: TRBJ1-1
CDR3aa: ASSLGQGNTEAF

v_gene: TRBV4-3
j_gene: TRBJ1-1
CDR3aa: ASTDHRVTNTEAF

v_gene: TRBV6-6
j_gene: TRBJ2-4
CDR3aa: ASSWGPGLSIQY

v_gene: TRBV6-5
j_gene: TRBJ2-7
CDR3aa: ASSGQSYEQY

v_gene: TRBV9
j_gene: TRBJ1-2
CDR3aa: ASEDKQGPNGYT

v_gene: TRBV5-6
j_gene: TRBJ1-1
CDR3aa: ASSLVGGEAF

v_gene: TRBV5-1
j_gene: TRBJ2-3
CDR3aa: ASSSGVDTQY

v_gene: TRBV29-1
j_gene: TRBJ2-3
CDR3aa: SEGGYMTDTQY

v_gene: TRBV13
j_gene: TRBJ2-4
CDR3aa: ASSSWGRASGNIQY

v_gene: TRBV5-5
j_gene: TRBJ1-1
CDR3aa: ASSPVLVMNTEAF

v_gene: TRBV28
j_gene: TRBJ2-3
CDR3aa: ATASGPDTQY

v_gene: TRBV12-5
j_gene: TRBJ2-3
CDR3aa: ASGLGQGTDTQY